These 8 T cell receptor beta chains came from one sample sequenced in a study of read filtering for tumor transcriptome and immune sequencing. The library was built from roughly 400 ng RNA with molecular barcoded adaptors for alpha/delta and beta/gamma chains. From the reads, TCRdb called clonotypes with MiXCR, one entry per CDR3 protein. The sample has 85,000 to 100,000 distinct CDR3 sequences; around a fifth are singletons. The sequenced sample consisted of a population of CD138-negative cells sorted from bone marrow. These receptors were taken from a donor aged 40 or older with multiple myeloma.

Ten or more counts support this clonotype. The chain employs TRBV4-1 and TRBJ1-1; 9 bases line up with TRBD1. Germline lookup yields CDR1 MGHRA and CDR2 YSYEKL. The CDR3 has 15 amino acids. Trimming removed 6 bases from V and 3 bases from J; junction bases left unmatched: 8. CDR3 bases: TGCGCCAGCAGAGTCCGGGACAGGGAGGACACTGAAGCTTTCTTT. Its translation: CASRVRDREDTEAFF.

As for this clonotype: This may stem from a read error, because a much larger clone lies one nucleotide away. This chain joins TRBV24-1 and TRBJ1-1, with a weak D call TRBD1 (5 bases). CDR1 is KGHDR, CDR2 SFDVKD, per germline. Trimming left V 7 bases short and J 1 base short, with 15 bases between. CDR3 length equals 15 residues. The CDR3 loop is CATRSGGAANTEAFF. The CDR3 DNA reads TGTGCCACCAGGAGCGGCGGGGCAGCGAACACTGAAGCTTTCTTT.

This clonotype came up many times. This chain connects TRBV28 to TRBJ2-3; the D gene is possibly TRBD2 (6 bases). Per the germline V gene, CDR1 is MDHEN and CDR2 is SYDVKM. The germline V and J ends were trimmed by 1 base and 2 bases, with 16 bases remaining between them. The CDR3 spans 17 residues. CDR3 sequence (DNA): TGTGCCAGCAGTTTATATAGTGTAGCGGAAGACACAGATACGCAGTATTTT. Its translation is CASSLYSVAEDTDTQYF.

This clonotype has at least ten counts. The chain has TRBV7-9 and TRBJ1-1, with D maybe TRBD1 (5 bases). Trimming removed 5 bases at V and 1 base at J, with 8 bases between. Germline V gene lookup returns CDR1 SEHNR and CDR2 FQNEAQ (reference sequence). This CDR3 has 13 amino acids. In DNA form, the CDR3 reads TGTGCCAGCAGCCTAGGACAGAACACTGAAGCTTTCTTT. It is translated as CASSLGQNTEAFF.

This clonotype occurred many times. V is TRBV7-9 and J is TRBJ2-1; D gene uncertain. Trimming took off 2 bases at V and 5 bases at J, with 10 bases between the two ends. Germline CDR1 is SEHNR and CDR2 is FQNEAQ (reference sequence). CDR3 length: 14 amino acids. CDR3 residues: CASSLTVANNEQFF. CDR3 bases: TGTGCCAGCAGCTTAACAGTGGCCAACAATGAGCAGTTCTTC. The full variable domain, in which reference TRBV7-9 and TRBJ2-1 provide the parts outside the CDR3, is DTGVSQNPRHKITKRGQNVTFRCDPISEHNRLYWYRQTLGQGPEFLTYFQNEAQLEKSRLLSDRFSAERPKGSFSTLEIQRTEQGDSAMYLCASSLTVANNEQFFGPGTRLTVL.

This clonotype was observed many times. CDR3 in DNA: TGCAGTGCTAGAGAACAGGTGGAGACCCAGTACTTC. This sequence encodes CSAREQVETQYF. This chain connects TRBV20-1 to TRBJ2-5; D is possibly TRBD1 (5 bases). The CDR3 consists of 12 residues. CDR1 is DFQATT, CDR2 SNEGSKA, per germline (reference sequence). Trimming stripped 0 bases from V and 5 bases from J, with 7 bases between.

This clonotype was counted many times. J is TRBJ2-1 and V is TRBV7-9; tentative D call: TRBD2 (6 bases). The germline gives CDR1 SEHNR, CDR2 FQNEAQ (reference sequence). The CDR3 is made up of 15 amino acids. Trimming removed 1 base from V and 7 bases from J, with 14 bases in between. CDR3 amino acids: CASSLGFGTYNEQFF. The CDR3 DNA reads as TGTGCCAGCAGCTTAGGATTTGGGACTTATAATGAGCAGTTCTTC.

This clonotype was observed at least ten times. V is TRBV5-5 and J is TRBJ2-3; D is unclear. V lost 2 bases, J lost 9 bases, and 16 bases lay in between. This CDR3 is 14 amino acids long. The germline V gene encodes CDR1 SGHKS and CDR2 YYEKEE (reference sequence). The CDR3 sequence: CASSFTSTTITQYF. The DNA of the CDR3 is TGTGCCAGCAGCTTCACCTCGACCACGATCACGCAGTATTTT. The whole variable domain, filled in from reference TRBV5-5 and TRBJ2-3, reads DAGVTQSPTHLIKTRGQQVTLRCSPISGHKSVSWYQQVLGQGPQFIFQYYEKEERGRGNFPDRFSARQFPNYSSELNVNALLLGDSALYLCASSFTSTTITQYFGPGTRLTVL.